This paragraph reports one TCR beta chain. In the source study's methods: Amplified reference gene primers provided the basis for estimating nucleated cell counts. The assay was immunoSEQ multiplex PCR, and TCRdb's table has in-frame clones only and misses some. Clone size and V and J calls were adopted from that table, with D and trimming inferred from the DNA. The sample has some 95,000 clones, 87% seen once. The sample originates from a study of blood T cell repertoires in COVID-19. As for the study in general: Spain, Italy and the United States supplied samples that represented acute and convalescent COVID-19. Nucleic acid was either cDNA or gDNA, and it came from T cells, B-cell-depleted T cells, or PBMCs.

The length of the CDR3 is 18 residues. The J segment lost 1 base and the V segment lost 1 base, leaving 10 bases of the junction unmatched. CDR1 is MGHRA and CDR2 is YSYEKL in the germline V gene. This TCR was recovered from a man aged 65 to 85 with acute or convalescent COVID-19. Sequencing was performed on peripheral blood. The V gene is TRBV4-1, the J gene TRBJ2-5, with 9 nucleotides matching TRBD2. CDR3: CASSQVGGGARFQETQYF. The DNA for the CDR3 is TGCGCCAGCAGCCAAGTCGGCGGGGGGGCCCGATTCCAAGAGACCCAGTACTTC.